Listed here are 27 T cell receptor beta chains from one sample, sequenced in a study of cytomegalovirus exposure and HLA in healthy donors. The study ran its PCR with 60 Vbeta and 13 Jbeta primers. Clones were sequenced by immunoSEQ multiplex PCR, and TCRdb holds only the in-frame ones, with some missing. The sample shows 100,000 to 150,000 clones, 72% of them seen only once. Source material: PBMCs. The receptors stem from a man aged 25 to 40 in good health and CMV-seronegative.

This clone turned up a few times. V and J are TRBV28 and TRBJ1-2; TRBD1 agrees at 9 bases. The trim removed 3 bases at V and 4 bases at J, leaving 6 bases unmatched. This CDR3 has 15 amino acids. CDR1 MDHEN and CDR2 SYDVKM come from the germline V gene. The DNA of the CDR3 is TGTGCCAGCAGTTTCCGGACAGGGGCTACCTATGGCTACACCTTC. Protein: CASSFRTGATYGYTF.

This chain connects TRBV11-2 to TRBJ2-7; D perhaps matches TRBD1 (5 bases). The CDR3 consists of 13 residues. Germline V CDR1 and CDR2: SGHAT, FQNNGV. The V end lost 5 bases, the J end lost 7 bases, and 15 bases lay between the germline ends. In DNA, the CDR3 is TGTGCCAGCAGCCTTATTCCCCGACAGGAGCAGTACTTC. Translation gives CASSLIPRQEQYF.

This clone appeared a few times. The chain couples TRBV6-5 to TRBJ1-4; TRBD1 matches 8 bases. In germline, CDR1 is MNHEY, CDR2 SVGAGI. CDR3 length: 14 residues. V shed 5 bases and J 7 bases; nucleotides not matched to a gene: 6. CDR3 DNA sequence: TGTGCCAGCAGTGAGACAGGGGAAGGTGAAAAACTGTTTTTT. Amino acids: CASSETGEGEKLFF.

This rearrangement joins TRBV9 to TRBJ2-5, with 10 nucleotides matching TRBD2. J gave up 2 bases and V 2 bases, and 6 bases lay outside the gene matches. In germline, CDR1 is SGDLS, CDR2 YYNGEE. The CDR3 consists of 16 residues. The CDR3 protein is CASSVGVAGGQETQYF. The CDR3 DNA is TGTGCCAGCAGCGTGGGGGTAGCGGGGGGACAAGAGACCCAGTACTTC.

The rearrangement uses TRBV7-3 and TRBJ2-7, with no clear D. V lost 1 base and J lost 2, with 12 bases in between. The CDR3 covers 15 residues. From germline, CDR1 is SGHTA and CDR2 FQGTGA. CDR3: CASSLKGWAPYEQYF. In nucleotides, the CDR3 is TGTGCCAGCAGCTTAAAAGGTTGGGCCCCCTACGAGCAGTACTTC.

As for this clone: Other nucleotide sequences in the sample specify the same CDR3. The chain links TRBV9 to TRBJ2-1, with 9 bases fitting TRBD2. Looked up from germline, CDR1 is SGDLS and CDR2 is YYNGEE. The CDR3 is made up of 16 amino acids. The V gene end was trimmed by 0 bases and the J gene end by 2 bases; junction bases not matched to a gene: 3. The CDR3 is CASSVAGGGAYNEQFF. Here the CDR3 DNA reads TGTGCCAGCAGCGTAGCTGGCGGGGGGGCCTACAATGAGCAGTTCTTC.

The chain combines TRBV4-3 with TRBJ2-1; 13 nucleotides agree with TRBD2. The germline gives CDR1 LGHNA, CDR2 YSLEER. V lost 2 bases and J lost 5; bases outside the gene matches: 3. The CDR3 contains 16 residues. This CDR3 reads CASSQRGLAGDNEQFF. The CDR3 nucleotides read TGCGCCAGCAGCCAACGCGGACTAGCGGGGGACAATGAGCAGTTCTTC.

The chain joins TRBV2 to TRBJ2-6, with a weak D call TRBD2 (5 bases). Deletions cut 6 bases from V and 4 bases from J, with 13 bases between. CDR1 is SNHLY and CDR2 is FYNNEI in the germline V gene. This CDR3 spans 15 amino acids. Here the CDR3 DNA reads TGTGCCAGCAGGATTACGGGGTCCGGGGCCAACGTCCTGACTTTC. It translates to CASRITGSGANVLTF.

The rearrangement uses TRBV5-6 and TRBJ1-1, with a weak D call TRBD1 (5 bases). The germline V gene has CDR1 SGHDT and CDR2 YYEEEE. The CDR3 is 13 residues long. Between the trimmed V and J ends, which lost 5 bases and 3 bases, there was a span of 11 bases. The chain's CDR3 is CASSQSGDTEAFF. CDR3 DNA sequence: TGTGCCAGCAGTCAGTCGGGGGACACTGAAGCTTTCTTT.

V gene TRBV5-4 combines with J gene TRBJ2-1, with D perhaps TRBD1 (6 bases). Germline V gene sequence: CDR1 SGHNT, CDR2 YYREEE (reference sequence). The germline V and J ends were trimmed by 0 bases and 15 bases, with 16 bases remaining between them. The CDR3 length is 13 residues. The CDR3 DNA reads as TGTGCCAGCAGCTTGGCCGGCGGCAGGGGTTCGTTCTTC. Translation: CASSLAGGRGSFF.

This clone has a handful of counts. The rearrangement uses TRBV7-6 and TRBJ1-3; no clear D gene. V was clipped by 5 bases and J by 4 bases, with 9 bases between them. Per the germline V gene, CDR1 is SGHVS and CDR2 is FNYEAQ. CDR3 length: 13 amino acids. CDR3 DNA: TGTGCCAGCAGCCTAGTACAGGGAAACACCATATATTTT. Its translation: CASSLVQGNTIYF. Filled out from reference TRBV7-6 and TRBJ1-3, the complete variable domain reads GAGVSQSPRYKVTKRGQDVALRCDPISGHVSLYWYRQALGQGPEFLTYFNYEAQQDKSGLPNDRFSAERPEGSISTLTIQRTEQRDSAMYRCASSLVQGNTIYFGEGSWLTVV.

This sequence joins TRBV28 and TRBJ1-5, with a possible D match to TRBD1 (5 bases). Germline V lookup: CDR1 MDHEN, CDR2 SYDVKM. There are 19 residues in the CDR3. V was trimmed by 6 bases and J by 0 bases, leaving 24 bases between them. CDR3 region: CASRLPQGNRVYSNQPQHF. In nucleotides, the CDR3 is TGTGCCAGCAGGTTACCGCAGGGAAATCGCGTCTATAGCAATCAGCCCCAGCATTTT.

This sequence joins TRBV2 and TRBJ2-5; TRBD2 aligns across 13 bases. After removal of 6 bases from V and 2 bases from J, the junction contained 9 bases not matched to a gene. Germline V gene lookup returns CDR1 SNHLY and CDR2 FYNNEI. This CDR3 region has 17 residues. CDR3 DNA sequence: TGTGCCAGCAGAGGGGGGGTGGGACTAGCGGGGCAAGAGACCCAGTACTTC. Translated: CASRGGVGLAGQETQYF.

This clone was counted a few times. This chain uses TRBV4-1 with TRBJ2-7, with TRBD1 matching over 9 bases. The CDR3 totals 15 residues. V was pared by 0 bases and J by 1 base, with 1 base of the junction left unmatched. Germline-derived CDR1 and CDR2 are MGHRA and YSYEKL. The CDR3 coding sequence is TGCGCCAGCAGCCAAGAAGACAGGGGGTCCTACGAGCAGTACTTC. This sequence encodes CASSQEDRGSYEQYF.

This clone has just one count. The rearrangement links TRBV9 to TRBJ2-3, with D tentatively TRBD1 (8 bases). Looked up from germline, CDR1 is SGDLS and CDR2 is YYNGEE. Between the trimmed V and J ends, which lost 4 bases and 0 bases, there was a span of 15 bases. This CDR3 has 16 amino acids. The CDR3 region has the DNA TGTGCCAGCAGCTTGGGGGGGACAGGTAGCACAGATACGCAGTATTTT. It translates to CASSLGGTGSTDTQYF.

Remarks on this clone: At one boundary the junction diverges from the germline segment, which might be a read error. The rearrangement uses TRBV7-7 and TRBJ2-7; the match to TRBD1 covers 7 bases. The CDR3 totals 13 residues. CDR1 is SSHAT and CDR2 is FNYEAQ in the germline V gene (reference sequence). The CDR3 sequence: CASSLAEGAAQYF. CDR3 bases: TGTGCTAGCAGCTTAGCAGAGGGGGCAGCGCAGTACTTC.

The chain links TRBV5-3 to TRBJ1-5; 9 bases map to TRBD1. TRBV5-3 is marked as an open reading frame, function uncertain. The length of the CDR3 is 21 residues. After removal of 7 bases from V and 3 bases from J, the junction contained 26 bases not matched to a gene. CDR3 residues: CARGHRPDKNRGQRYNQPQHF. Here the CDR3 DNA reads TGTGCCAGAGGGCATAGACCAGACAAAAACAGGGGGCAGCGATACAATCAGCCCCAGCATTTT.

CDR3 DNA sequence: TGTGCTAGTGCCTTCTCAGGGGAAGAGACCCAGTACTTC. It codes for CASAFSGEETQYF. The chain couples TRBV12-5 to TRBJ2-5; a possible D gene is TRBD1 (6 bases). V was pared by 7 bases and J by 3 bases, with 12 bases between. Germline CDR1 is LGHNT and CDR2 is FRNRAP. The CDR3 is made up of 13 amino acids.

This rearrangement joins TRBV6-1 to TRBJ2-7; no firm D call. The CDR3 length is 14 residues. The germline gives CDR1 MNHNS, CDR2 SASEGT. Trimming took 5 bases from V and 4 from J, leaving 15 bases between them. The CDR3: CASSPKSPQYEQYF. In nucleotides, the CDR3 is TGTGCCAGCAGTCCAAAGAGCCCCCAATACGAGCAGTACTTC.

The gene calls are TRBV7-6 and TRBJ1-3, with a tentative D call TRBD1 (5 bases). Trimming took off 0 bases at V and 0 bases at J, with 18 bases between the two ends. The CDR3 consists of 19 residues. The germline V gene encodes CDR1 SGHVS and CDR2 FNYEAQ. This CDR3 is CASSLAVGPGIFSGNTIYF. Here the CDR3 DNA reads TGTGCCAGCAGCTTAGCGGTCGGGCCAGGGATTTTCTCTGGAAACACCATATATTTT.

The V gene is TRBV10-3, the J gene TRBJ1-1; D unclear. The V end lost 6 bases, the J end lost 0 bases, and 11 bases lay between the germline ends. In germline, CDR1 is ENHRY, CDR2 SYGVKD. CDR3 length: 14 amino acids. CDR3 bases: TGTGCCATCAGACCCACCGGGGTGAACACTGAAGCTTTCTTT. This gives the protein CAIRPTGVNTEAFF.

This clone was counted between two and nine times. The chain recombines TRBV9 with TRBJ2-4, with D maybe TRBD1 (6 bases). Germline-derived CDR1 and CDR2 are SGDLS and YYNGEE. This CDR3 comprises 14 residues. Trimming stripped 4 bases from V and 5 bases from J, with 13 bases between. The CDR3 sequence: CASSPSGGQNIQYF. CDR3 in DNA: TGTGCCAGCAGCCCATCTGGGGGCCAAAACATTCAGTACTTC. The full variable domain, rest sourced from reference TRBV9 and TRBJ2-4, is DSGVTQTPKHLITATGQRVTLRCSPRSGDLSVYWYQQSLDQGLQFLIQYYNGEERAKGNILERFSAQQFPDLHSELNLSSLELGDSALYFCASSPSGGQNIQYFGAGTRLSVL.

The chain recombines TRBV7-9 with TRBJ2-3; 9 bases map to TRBD2. Germline lookup yields CDR1 SEHNR and CDR2 FQNEAQ (reference sequence). The CDR3 has 16 residues. V was pared by 0 bases and J by 1 base, with 2 bases of the junction left unmatched. DNA for the CDR3: TGTGCCAGCAGCTTAGCCAAGCGGGGGGGCACAGATACGCAGTATTTT. The encoded protein is CASSLAKRGGTDTQYF.

This clone was detected only a few times. The gene calls are TRBV9 and TRBJ2-2; D perhaps matches TRBD2 (6 bases). From germline, CDR1 is SGDLS and CDR2 YYNGEE. This CDR3 has 16 amino acids. The V and J ends lost 0 bases and 1 base respectively, with 10 bases between them. This CDR3 reads CASSVAPAGNTGELFF. The CDR3 region has the DNA TGTGCCAGCAGCGTAGCGCCAGCGGGGAACACCGGGGAGCTGTTTTTT.

This clone has more than one count but fewer than ten. V usage is TRBV4-3 and J usage is TRBJ1-2; perhaps TRBD1 as D (5 bases). CDR3 length: 16 amino acids. With 0 bases removed from V and 3 bases from J, the gap between germline ends came to 14 bases. The germline V gene has CDR1 LGHNA and CDR2 YSLEER. CDR3 nucleotides: TGCGCCAGCAGCCAAGATCTCGGGGGAATCGACTATGGCTACACCTTC. It yields the protein CASSQDLGGIDYGYTF.

The chain couples TRBV2 to TRBJ1-4; 7 positions agree with TRBD1. The CDR3 totals 15 residues. V lost 2 bases and J lost 5; bases outside the gene matches: 5. Germline V lookup: CDR1 SNHLY, CDR2 FYNNEI. The CDR3 DNA reads TGTGCCAGCAGTGAAATGGCAGGGGGGAATGAAAAACTGTTTTTT. Residues: CASSEMAGGNEKLFF.

The chain combines TRBV5-4 with TRBJ1-4; D uncertain. The CDR3 length is 17 residues. The V end lost 7 bases, the J end lost 1 base, and 20 bases lay between the germline ends. Germline V lookup: CDR1 SGHNT, CDR2 YYREEE (reference sequence). The CDR3 coding sequence is TGTGCCAGCCCCCCCCGGTCTGGTAACAGAACTAATGAAAAACTGTTTTTT. It encodes CASPPRSGNRTNEKLFF.